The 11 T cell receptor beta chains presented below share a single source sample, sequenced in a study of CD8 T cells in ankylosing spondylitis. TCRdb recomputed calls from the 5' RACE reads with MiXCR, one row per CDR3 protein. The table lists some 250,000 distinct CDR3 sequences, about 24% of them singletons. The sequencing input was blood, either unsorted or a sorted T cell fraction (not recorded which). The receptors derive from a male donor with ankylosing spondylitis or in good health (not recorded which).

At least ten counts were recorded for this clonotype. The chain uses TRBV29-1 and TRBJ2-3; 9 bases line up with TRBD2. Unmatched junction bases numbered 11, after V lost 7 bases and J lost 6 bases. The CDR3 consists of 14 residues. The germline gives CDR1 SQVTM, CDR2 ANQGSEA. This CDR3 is CSGTVRGGIDTQYF. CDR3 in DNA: TGCAGCGGCACGGTGCGGGGGGGCATCGATACGCAGTATTTT.

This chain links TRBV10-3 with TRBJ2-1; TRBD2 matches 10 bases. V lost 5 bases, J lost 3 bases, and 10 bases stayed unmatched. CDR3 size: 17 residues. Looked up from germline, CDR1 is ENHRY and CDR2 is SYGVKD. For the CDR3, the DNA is TGTGCCATCAGTACCCACGTAGCGGGGGGCTACTACAATGAGCAGTTCTTC. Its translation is CAISTHVAGGYYNEQFF.

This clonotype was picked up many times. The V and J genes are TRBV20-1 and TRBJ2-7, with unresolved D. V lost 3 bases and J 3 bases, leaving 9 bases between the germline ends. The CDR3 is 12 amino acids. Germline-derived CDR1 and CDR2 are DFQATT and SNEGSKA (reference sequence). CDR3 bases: TGCAGTGCTAGGCCCGAAAACTACGAGCAGTACTTC. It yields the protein CSARPENYEQYF.

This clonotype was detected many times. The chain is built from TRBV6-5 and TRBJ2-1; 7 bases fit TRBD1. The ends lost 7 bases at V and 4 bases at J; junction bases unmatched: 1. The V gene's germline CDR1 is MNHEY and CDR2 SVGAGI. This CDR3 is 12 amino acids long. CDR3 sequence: CASKGQYNEQFF. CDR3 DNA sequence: TGTGCCAGCAAGGGACAGTACAATGAGCAGTTCTTC.

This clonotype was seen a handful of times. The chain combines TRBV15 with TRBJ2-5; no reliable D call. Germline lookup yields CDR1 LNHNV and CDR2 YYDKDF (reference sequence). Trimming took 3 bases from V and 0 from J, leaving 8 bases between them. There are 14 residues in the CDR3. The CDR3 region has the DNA TGTGCCACCAGCAGGACAAAGTACCAAGAGACCCAGTACTTC. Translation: CATSRTKYQETQYF. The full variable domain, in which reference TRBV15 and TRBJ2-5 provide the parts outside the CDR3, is DAMVIQNPRYQVTQFGKPVTLSCSQTLNHNVMYWYQQKSSQAPKLLFHYYDKDFNNEADTPDNFQSRRPNTSFCFLDIRSPGLGDTAMYLCATSRTKYQETQYFGPGTRLLVL.

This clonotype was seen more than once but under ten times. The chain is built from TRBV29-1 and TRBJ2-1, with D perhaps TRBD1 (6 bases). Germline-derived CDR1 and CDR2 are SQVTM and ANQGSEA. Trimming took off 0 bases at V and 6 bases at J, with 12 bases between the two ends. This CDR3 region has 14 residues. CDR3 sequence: CSVEEGAHPNEQFF. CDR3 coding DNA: TGCAGCGTTGAAGAGGGGGCGCATCCCAATGAGCAGTTCTTC.

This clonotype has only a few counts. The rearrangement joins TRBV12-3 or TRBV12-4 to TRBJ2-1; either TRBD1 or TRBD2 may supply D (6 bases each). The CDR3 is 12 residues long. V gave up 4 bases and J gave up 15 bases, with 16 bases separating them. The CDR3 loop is CASSYWGAIPFF. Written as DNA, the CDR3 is TGTGCCAGCAGTTATTGGGGGGCAATTCCGTTCTTC.

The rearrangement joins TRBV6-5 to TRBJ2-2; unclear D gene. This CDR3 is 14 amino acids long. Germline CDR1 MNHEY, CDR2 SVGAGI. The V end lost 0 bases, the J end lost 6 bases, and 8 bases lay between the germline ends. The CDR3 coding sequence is TGTGCCAGCAGTTACTCTGTACCCCCCGGGGAGCTGTTTTTT. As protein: CASSYSVPPGELFF.

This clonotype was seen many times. The CDR3 nucleotides read TGCAGTGCGCGGCGATCAGGAGCCAAAAACATTCAGTACTTC. This gives the protein CSARRSGAKNIQYF. The rearrangement links TRBV20-1 to TRBJ2-4; D gene unclear. The V gene's germline CDR1 is DFQATT and CDR2 SNEGSKA (reference sequence). This CDR3 is 14 amino acids long. Trimming took off 6 bases at V and 0 bases at J, with 12 bases between the two ends.

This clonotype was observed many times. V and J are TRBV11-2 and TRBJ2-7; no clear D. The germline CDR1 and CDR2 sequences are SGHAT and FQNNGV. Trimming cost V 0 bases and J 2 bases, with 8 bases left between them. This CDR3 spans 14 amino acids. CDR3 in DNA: TGTGCCAGCAGCTTAGAGCTAGGCCCCTACGAGCAGTACTTC. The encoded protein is CASSLELGPYEQYF.

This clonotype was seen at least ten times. In DNA, the CDR3 is TGTGCCAGCAGCGTAGGTCTGCTGGGGGCAAACAATGAGCAGTTCTTC. Residues: CASSVGLLGANNEQFF. The chain couples TRBV9 to TRBJ2-1; D is perhaps TRBD1 (6 bases). The germline V gene has CDR1 SGDLS and CDR2 YYNGEE. CDR3 length equals 16 residues. Between the trimmed V and J ends, which lost 0 bases and 5 bases, there was a span of 15 bases.